The rows below give T cell receptor beta chains drawn from one sample of a study of T cells in tumors after PD-1 blockade. Some clones are missing from TCRdb's copy, which holds only in-frame ones; the method was immunoSEQ multiplex PCR. The sample has 20,000 to 25,000 clones, around 80% seen once. This specimen was PBMCs, taken before anti-PD-1 treatment. These receptors came from a human donor with basal cell carcinoma. CDR3s include the opening cysteine and the closing phenylalanine or tryptophan. Only some rows state a clone size, as once, few, many or a class for expanded clones.

CASSTGSTDTQYF	TRBJ2-3	TRBV6-5	-
CPRSDGGAGEGSSYNEQFF	TRBJ2-1	TRBV2	few
CASRAPFQRGGEQFF	TRBJ2-1	TRBV28	-
CASSYLAGRNEQYF	TRBJ2-7	TRBV6-2/TRBV6-3	-
CASSIRSDQPQHF	TRBJ1-5	TRBV19	-
CASSPSSTSSSYNEQFF	TRBJ2-1	TRBV4-1	-
CASSADRAPQHF	TRBJ1-5	TRBV7-2	-
CATSSGPEETQYF	TRBJ2-5	TRBV27	-
CATSPGLTSEQYF	TRBJ2-7	TRBV19	-
CASSQEQAANYGYTF	TRBJ1-2	TRBV4-1	-
CASSNYAAGGLVATQYF	TRBJ2-3	TRBV5-4	once
CASSDPGTAANYGYTF	TRBJ1-2	TRBV25-1	-
CASSSSRDNEQFF	TRBJ2-1	TRBV5-1	-
CSASGDYGYTF	TRBJ1-2	TRBV20-1	-
CASSRQTKETQYF	TRBJ2-5	TRBV6-5	-
CASSVSGQGTLYEQYF	TRBJ2-7	TRBV9	-
CAISRGEETQYF	TRBJ2-5	TRBV10-3	-
CASSLTGDREQFF	TRBJ2-1	TRBV5-1	-
CASRPDTGGYNSPLHF	TRBJ1-6	TRBV2	-
CAGQRDTGGAETQYF	TRBJ2-5	TRBV28	-
CASSLYSVNTEAFF	TRBJ1-1	TRBV7-2	once
CASSLGGWRVGSYEQYF	TRBJ2-7	TRBV5-6	-
CASSLEAPPRDYEQYF	TRBJ2-7	TRBV28	once
CASSGEGIFPGGGGTQYF	TRBJ2-5	TRBV9	-
CARSYGGAGVGSSYNEQFF	TRBJ2-1	TRBV2	few
CASSPDPGSRGEQFF	TRBJ2-1	TRBV5-1	-
CATSGTRSYEQYF	TRBJ2-7	TRBV15	-
CASSTRRTSGDYNEQFF	TRBJ2-1	TRBV19	once